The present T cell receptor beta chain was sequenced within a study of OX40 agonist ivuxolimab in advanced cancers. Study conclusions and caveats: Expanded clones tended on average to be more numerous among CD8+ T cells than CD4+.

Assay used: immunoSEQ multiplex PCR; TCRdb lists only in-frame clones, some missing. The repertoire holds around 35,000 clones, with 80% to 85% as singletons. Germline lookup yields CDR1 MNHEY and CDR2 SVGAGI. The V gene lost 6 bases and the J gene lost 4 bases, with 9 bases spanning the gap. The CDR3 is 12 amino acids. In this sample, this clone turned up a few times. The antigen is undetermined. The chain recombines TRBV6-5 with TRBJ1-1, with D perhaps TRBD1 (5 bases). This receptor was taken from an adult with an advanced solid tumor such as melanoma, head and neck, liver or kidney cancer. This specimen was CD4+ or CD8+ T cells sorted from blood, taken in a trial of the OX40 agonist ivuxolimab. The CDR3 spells CASSFGGTEAFF. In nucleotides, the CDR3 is TGTGCCAGCAGCTTCGGGGGCACTGAAGCTTTCTTT.